This TCR beta chain was captured by sequencing in a study of T cells in Graves' hyperthyroidism and ophthalmopathy. Amplified TCR beta CDR3 regions derived from RNA transcripts. The study used the HTBI primer set for a first-round RT-PCR of the TCR CDR3. From the multiplex PCR reads, TCRdb called clonotypes with MiXCR, one entry per CDR3 protein. The data show 700,000 or so distinct CDR3 sequences, about a sixth seen once. Germline CDR1 LNHDA, CDR2 SQIVND (reference sequence). The CDR3 totals 17 residues. V lost 3 bases to trimming and J lost 2 bases, with 19 bases between them. Hyperthyroidism patients were newly diagnosed, had disease duration under 2 months, and were aged 18 to 65 years. Exclusion criteria comprised uncontrolled infection, other autoimmune disease, pregnancy or lactation. Cells are PBMCs isolated from approximately 9.2 ml of fresh blood.

The source of this sequence is a man aged 18 to 30 with Graves' hyperthyroidism. Sequenced input: blood. V is TRBV19 and J is TRBJ1-1; weak D call: TRBD1 (6 bases). The CDR3 region is CASSIPDRWGRNTEAFF. Here the CDR3 DNA reads TGTGCCAGTAGTATTCCCGACAGGTGGGGACGAAACACTGAAGCTTTCTTT.